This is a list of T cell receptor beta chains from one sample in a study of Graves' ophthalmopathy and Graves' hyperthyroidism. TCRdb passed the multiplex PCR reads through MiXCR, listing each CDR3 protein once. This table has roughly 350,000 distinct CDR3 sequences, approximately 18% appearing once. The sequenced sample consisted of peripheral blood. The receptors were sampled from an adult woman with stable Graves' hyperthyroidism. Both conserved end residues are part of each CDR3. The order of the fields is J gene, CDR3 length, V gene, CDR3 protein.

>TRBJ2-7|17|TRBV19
CASSMISLAGEVYEQYF
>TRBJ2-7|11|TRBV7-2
CASSRGFEQYF
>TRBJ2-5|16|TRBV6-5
CASSTTPGQGAETQYF
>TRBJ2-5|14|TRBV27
CASRLSGKGETQYF
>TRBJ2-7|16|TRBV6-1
CASSEAPGVPSYEQYF
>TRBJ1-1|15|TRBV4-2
CASSLLVGANTEAFF
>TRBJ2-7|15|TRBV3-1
CASSQGRQNGGEQYF
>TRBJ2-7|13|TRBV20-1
CSARDLAGEQQYF
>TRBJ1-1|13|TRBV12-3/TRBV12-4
CASSRTGFTEAFF
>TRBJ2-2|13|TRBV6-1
CASSENTPGELFF
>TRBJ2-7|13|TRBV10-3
CAISNRGSEGQYF
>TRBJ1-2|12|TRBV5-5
CASSLFDHGYTF
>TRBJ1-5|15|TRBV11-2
CASSLVIGWNQPQHF
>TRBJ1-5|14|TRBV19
CASSIGGVDQPQHF
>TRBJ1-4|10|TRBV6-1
CASRNEKLFF
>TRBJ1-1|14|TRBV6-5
CASTQEYMNTEAFF
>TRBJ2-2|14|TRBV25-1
CASSESRDTGELFF
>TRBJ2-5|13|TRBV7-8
CASSFQPRETQYF
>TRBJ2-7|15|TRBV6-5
CASSYSGQRSYEQYF
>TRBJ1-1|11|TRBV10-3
CAIGRNTEAFF
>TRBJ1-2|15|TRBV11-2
CASSRRTGDGYGYTF
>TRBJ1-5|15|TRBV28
CASSLPQGMGQPQHF
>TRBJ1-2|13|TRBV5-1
CASSFETGYGYTF
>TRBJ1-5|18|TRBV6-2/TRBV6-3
CASSYSSAPVRSNQPQHF
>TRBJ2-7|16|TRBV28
CASSSPRWDGVYEQYF
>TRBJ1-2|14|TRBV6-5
CASSYSRTGHGYTF
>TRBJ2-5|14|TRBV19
CASSPPILAETQYF
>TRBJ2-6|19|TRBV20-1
CSAGTGGEGWKSGANVLTF
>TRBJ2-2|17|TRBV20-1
CSARAPPGQGRSGELFF
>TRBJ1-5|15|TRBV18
CASSPPGGGNQPQHF
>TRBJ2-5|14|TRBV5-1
CASSLASGMETQYF
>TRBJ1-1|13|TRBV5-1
CASSLGFLTEAFF
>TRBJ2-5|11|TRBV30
CAWSVRETQYF
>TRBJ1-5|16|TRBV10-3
CAIKGTGGRCEQPQHF
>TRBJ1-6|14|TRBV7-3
CASSLTGPDSPLHF
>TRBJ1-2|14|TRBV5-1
CASSPDRDRLGYTF
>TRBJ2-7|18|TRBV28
CASSLGLAGGFSSYEQYF
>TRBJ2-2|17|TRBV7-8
CASSLDWDRVTAGELFF
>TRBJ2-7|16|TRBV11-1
CASSSRSPSGGPLEYF
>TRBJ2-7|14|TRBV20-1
CSARAPNPPYEQYF
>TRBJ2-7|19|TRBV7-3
CASRENPVILAGGLNEQYF
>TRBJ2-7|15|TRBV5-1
CASSLKGKVTYEQYF
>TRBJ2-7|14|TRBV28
CASSPIRQLYEQYF
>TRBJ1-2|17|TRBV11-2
CASSLTTGRPANYGYTF
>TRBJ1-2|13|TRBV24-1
CATSEDSFRGYTF
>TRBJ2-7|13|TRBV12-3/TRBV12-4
CASSFSGHGEQYF
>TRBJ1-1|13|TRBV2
CASSADRALEAFF
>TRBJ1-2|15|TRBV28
CASSLDRGTGYGYTF
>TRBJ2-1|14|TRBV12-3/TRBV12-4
CASRRLAGRNEQFF
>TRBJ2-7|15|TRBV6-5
CASSYAGQGTYEQYF
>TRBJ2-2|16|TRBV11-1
CASSYNPRVSGGELFF
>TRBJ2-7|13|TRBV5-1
CASSLGYSYEQYF
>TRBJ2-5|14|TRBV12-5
CASGLRPLQETQYF
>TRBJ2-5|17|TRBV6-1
CASSEGGGSPWWETQYF
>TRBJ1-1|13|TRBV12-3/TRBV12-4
CASSDRAGTEAFF
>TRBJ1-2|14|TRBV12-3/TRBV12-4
CASRGQGAHYGYTF
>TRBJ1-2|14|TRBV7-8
CASRPRGLGYGYTF
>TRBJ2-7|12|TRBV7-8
CASSPNFYEQYF
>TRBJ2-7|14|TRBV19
CASSRPGATYEQYF